This T cell receptor (beta chain) was sequenced for a study of T-cell reconstitution after alpha-beta-depleted transplantation in children. In germline, CDR1 is PRHDT, CDR2 FYEKMQ (reference sequence). The CDR3 contains 12 residues. Trimming removed 5 bases at V and 5 bases at J, with 10 bases between. Unique molecular identifiers were used to barcode this TCRbeta library. TCRdb reprocessed the PCR reads via MiXCR and lists one record per CDR3 protein. The table records some 350,000 distinct CDR3 sequences, 10% of them present only once. This receptor was obtained from a human donor who donated a stem cell graft to a child with acute lymphoblastic leukemia. Specimen: PBMCs from the stem cell graft donor, collected from the stem cell graft. This chain joins TRBV13 and TRBJ2-7; a weak D match, TRBD2 (6 bases). The DNA for the CDR3 is TGTGCCAGCAGCCTCTCGGGGGACGAGCAGTACTTC. Translation: CASSLSGDEQYF.